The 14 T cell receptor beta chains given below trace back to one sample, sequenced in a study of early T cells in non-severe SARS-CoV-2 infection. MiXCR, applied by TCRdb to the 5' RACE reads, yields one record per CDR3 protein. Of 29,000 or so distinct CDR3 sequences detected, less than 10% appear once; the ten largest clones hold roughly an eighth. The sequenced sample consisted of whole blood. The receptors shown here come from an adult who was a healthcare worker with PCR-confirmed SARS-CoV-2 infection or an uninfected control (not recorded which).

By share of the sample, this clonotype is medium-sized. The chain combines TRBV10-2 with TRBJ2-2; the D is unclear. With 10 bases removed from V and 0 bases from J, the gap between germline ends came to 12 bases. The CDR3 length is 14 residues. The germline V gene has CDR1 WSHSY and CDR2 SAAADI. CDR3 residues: CATIGGTNTGELFF. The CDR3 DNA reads TGCGCCACCATCGGCGGAACGAACACCGGGGAGCTGTTTTTT.

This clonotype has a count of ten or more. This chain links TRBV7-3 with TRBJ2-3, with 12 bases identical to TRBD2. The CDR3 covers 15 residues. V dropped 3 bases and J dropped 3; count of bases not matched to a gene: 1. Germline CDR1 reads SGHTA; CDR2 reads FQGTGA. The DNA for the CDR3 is TGTGCCAGCAGCTTGCTAGCGGGGGGGACAGATACGCAGTATTTT. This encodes CASSLLAGGTDTQYF. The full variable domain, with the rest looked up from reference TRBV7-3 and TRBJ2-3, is GAGVSQTPSNKVTEKGKYVELRCDPISGHTALYWYRQSLGQGPEFLIYFQGTGAADDSGLPNDRFFAVRPEGSVSTLKIQRTERGDSAVYLCASSLLAGGTDTQYFGPGTRLTVL.

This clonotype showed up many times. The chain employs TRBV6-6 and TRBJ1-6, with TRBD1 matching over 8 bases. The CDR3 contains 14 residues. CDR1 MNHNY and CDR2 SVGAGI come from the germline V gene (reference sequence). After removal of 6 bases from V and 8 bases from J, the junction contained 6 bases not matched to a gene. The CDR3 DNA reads TGTGCCAGCAGGTCGGGACAGGTCGATTCACCCCTCCACTTT. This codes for CASRSGQVDSPLHF.

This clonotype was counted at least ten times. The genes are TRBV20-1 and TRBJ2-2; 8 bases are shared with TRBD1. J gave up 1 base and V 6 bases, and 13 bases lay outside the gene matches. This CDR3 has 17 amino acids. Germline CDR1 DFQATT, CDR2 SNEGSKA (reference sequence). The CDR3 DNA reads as TGCAGTGCCCGCCATCGCCAGGGGACAGGGAACACCGGGGAGCTGTTTTTT. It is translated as CSARHRQGTGNTGELFF.

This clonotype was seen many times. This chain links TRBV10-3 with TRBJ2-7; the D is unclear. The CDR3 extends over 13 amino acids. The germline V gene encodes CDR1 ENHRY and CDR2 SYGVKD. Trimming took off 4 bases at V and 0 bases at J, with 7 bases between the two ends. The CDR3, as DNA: TGTGCCATCAGTGGGCAGGACTCCTACGAGCAGTACTTC. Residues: CAISGQDSYEQYF.

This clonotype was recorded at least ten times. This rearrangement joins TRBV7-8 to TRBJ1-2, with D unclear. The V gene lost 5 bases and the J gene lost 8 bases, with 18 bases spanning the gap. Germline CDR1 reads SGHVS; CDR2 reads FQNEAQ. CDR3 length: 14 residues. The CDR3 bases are TGTGCCAGCAGCCCTACCCGAAGTCGGTTGGGCTACACCTTC. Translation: CASSPTRSRLGYTF.

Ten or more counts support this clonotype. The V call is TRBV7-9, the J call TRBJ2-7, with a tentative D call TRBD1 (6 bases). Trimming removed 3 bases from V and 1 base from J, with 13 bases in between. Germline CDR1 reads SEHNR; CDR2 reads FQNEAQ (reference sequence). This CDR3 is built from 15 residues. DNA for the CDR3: TGTGCCAGCAGCTTTGGGGGCCAGGGATCCTACGAGCAGTACTTC. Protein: CASSFGGQGSYEQYF.

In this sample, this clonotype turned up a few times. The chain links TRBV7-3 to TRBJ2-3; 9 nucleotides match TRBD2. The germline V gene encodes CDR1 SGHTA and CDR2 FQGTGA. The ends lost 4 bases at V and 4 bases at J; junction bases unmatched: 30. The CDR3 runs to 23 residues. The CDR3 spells CASSSKPPGTSQRGPPGPDTQYF. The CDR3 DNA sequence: TGTGCCAGCAGCTCGAAACCCCCGGGGACTAGCCAGCGCGGGCCTCCGGGCCCAGATACGCAGTATTTT.

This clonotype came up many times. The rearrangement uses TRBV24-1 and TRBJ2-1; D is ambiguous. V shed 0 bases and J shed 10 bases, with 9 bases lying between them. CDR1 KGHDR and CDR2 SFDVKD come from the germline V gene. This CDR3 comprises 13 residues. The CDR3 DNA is TGTGCCACCAGTGATTTGCGGGTATTCGAGCAGTTCTTC. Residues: CATSDLRVFEQFF.

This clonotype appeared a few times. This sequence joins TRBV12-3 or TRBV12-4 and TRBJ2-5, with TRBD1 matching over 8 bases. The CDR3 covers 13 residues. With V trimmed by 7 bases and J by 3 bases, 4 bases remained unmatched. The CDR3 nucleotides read TGTGCCAGCACCAAGACAGGGGAAGAGACCCAGTACTTC. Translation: CASTKTGEETQYF.

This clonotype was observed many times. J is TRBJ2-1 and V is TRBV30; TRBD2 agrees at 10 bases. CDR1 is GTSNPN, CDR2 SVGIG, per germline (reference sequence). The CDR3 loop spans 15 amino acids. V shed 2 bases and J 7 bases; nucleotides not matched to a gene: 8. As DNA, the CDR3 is TGTGCCTGGAGTCTCGGACTAGCGGTGTGGAATGAGCAGTTCTTC. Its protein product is CAWSLGLAVWNEQFF.

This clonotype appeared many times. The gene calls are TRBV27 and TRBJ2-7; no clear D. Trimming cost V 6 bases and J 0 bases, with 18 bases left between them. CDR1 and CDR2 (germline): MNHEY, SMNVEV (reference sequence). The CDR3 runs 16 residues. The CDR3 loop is CASSPRAQRTSYEQYF. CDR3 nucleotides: TGTGCCAGCAGCCCAAGGGCCCAAAGGACCTCCTACGAGCAGTACTTC.

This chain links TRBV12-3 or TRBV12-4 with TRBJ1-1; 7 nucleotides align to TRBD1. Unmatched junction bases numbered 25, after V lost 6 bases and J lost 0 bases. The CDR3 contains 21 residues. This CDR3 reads CASRPSGTAIALRPMNTEAFF. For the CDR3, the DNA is TGTGCCAGCAGGCCCTCCGGGACAGCGATCGCACTCCGTCCAATGAACACTGAAGCTTTCTTT.

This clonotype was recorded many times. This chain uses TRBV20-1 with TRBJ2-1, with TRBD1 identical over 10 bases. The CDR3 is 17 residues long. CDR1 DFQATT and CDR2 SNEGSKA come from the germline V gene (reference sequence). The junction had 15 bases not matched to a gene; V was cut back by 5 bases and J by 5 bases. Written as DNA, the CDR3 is TGCAGTGCTGCAATACCGGTGGGACAGGGGTCGGACAATGAGCAGTTCTTC. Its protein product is CSAAIPVGQGSDNEQFF.